Reported below is one TCR beta chain. Its matching antigen is unknown. Using immunoSEQ multiplex PCR, the repertoire was profiled, and TCRdb retains in-frame clones only, with some absent. The sample yields over a million clones, under 99% seen once. Germline CDR1 and CDR2: SQVTM and ANQGSEA. This CDR3 contains 13 residues. V lost 3 bases, J lost 7 bases, and 12 bases lay in between. This specimen belongs to a study of shared clonotypes between healthy human individuals. Study conclusions and caveats: It was the few donors that limited the genetic and exposure-history diversity represented. What naive subsets generally showed was a larger estimated richness than memory subsets showed.

The source is a man under 40 in good health. What was sequenced was naive CD4+ T cells sorted from blood. The subset is: CD45RA+ positively selected. V usage is TRBV29-1 and J usage is TRBJ2-2, with D possibly matching TRBD1 (6 bases). The CDR3 DNA reads TGCAGCGTTGATTGGGGGCGGGTCGGGGAGCTGTTTTTT. This encodes CSVDWGRVGELFF.